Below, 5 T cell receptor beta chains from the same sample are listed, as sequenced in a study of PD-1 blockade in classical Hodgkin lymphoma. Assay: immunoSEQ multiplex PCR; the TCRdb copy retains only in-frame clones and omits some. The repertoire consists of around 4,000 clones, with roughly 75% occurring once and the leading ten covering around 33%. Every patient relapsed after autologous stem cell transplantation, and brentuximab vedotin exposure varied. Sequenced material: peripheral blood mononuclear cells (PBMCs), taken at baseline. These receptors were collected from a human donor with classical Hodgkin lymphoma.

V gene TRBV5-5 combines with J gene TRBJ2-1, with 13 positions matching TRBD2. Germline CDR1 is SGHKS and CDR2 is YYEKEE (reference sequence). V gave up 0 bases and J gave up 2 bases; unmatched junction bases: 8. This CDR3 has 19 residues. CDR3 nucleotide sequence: TGTGCCAGCAGCTTGGAAACGGGACTAGCGGGAAATACCTACAATGAGCAGTTCTTC. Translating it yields CASSLETGLAGNTYNEQFF.

The CDR3, as DNA: TGTGCCACCAGCAGAACCGGGCTCCTCACAGATACGCAGTATTTT. Its protein product is CATSRTGLLTDTQYF. The chain employs TRBV15 and TRBJ2-3; no definite D call. V was cut by 2 bases and J by 2 bases, with 11 bases left in between. CDR1 and CDR2 from the germline V gene are LNHNV and YYDKDF (reference sequence). CDR3 length: 15 amino acids.

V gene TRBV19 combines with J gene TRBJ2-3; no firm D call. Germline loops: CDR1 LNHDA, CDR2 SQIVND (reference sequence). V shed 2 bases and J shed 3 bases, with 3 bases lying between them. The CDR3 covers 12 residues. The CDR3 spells CASSIQTDTQYF. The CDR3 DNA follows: TGTGCCAGTAGTATACAAACAGATACGCAGTATTTT.

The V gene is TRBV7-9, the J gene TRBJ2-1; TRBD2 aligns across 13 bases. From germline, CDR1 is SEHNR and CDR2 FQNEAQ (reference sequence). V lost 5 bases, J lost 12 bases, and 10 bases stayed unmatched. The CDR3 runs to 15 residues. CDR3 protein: CASSGSGTSGKRQFF. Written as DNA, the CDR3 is TGTGCCAGCAGCGGATCCGGGACTAGCGGGAAGAGGCAGTTCTTC. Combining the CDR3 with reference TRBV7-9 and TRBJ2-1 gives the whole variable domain DTGVSQNPRHKITKRGQNVTFRCDPISEHNRLYWYRQTLGQGPEFLTYFQNEAQLEKSRLLSDRFSAERPKGSFSTLEIQRTEQGDSAMYLCASSGSGTSGKRQFFGPGTRLTVL.

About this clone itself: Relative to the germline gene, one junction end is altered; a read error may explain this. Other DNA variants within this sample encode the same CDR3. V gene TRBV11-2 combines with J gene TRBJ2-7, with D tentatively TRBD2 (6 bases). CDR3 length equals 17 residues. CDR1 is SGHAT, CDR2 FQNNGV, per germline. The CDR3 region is CASSLEESTSLIYEQYF. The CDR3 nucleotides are TGTGCCAGCAGCCTAGAGGAATCAACTAGCCTAATCTACGAGCAGTACTTC.